This section outlines one T cell receptor (beta chain) sequence together with its context. The record originates from a study of T cell responses to AZD1222 COVID-19 vaccine. The assay was immunoSEQ multiplex PCR, and TCRdb's table has in-frame clones only and misses some. The sample records roughly 100,000 clones, 70% to 90% being singletons. The CDR3 runs to 13 residues. Germline V gene sequence: CDR1 SGHDT, CDR2 YYEEEE. V was pared by 2 bases and J by 6 bases, with 9 bases between. This receptor was obtained from an adult in good health. The sample here was peripheral blood, taken on day 0 of AZD1222 vaccination. This sequence joins TRBV5-6 and TRBJ1-5; D unresolved. CDR3 nucleotide sequence: TGTGCCAGCAGCTTTGCGACGACTCAGCCCCAGCATTTT. It codes for CASSFATTQPQHF.